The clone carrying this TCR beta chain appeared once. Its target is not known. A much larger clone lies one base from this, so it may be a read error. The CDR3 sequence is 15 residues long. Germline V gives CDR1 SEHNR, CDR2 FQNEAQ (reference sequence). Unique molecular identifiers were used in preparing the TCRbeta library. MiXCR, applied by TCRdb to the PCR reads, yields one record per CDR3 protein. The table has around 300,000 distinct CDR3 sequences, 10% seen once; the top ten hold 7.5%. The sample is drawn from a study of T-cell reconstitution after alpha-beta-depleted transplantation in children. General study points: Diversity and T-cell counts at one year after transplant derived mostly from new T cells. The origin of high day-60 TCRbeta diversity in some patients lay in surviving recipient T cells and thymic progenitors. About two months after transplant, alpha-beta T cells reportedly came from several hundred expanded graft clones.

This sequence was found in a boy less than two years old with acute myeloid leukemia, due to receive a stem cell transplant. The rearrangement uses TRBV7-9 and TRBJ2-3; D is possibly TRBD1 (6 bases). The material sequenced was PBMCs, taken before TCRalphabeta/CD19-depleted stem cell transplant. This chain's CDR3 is CASSEGTLSTDMQYF. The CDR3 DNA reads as TGTGCCAGCAGCGAGGGGACACTTAGCACAGATATGCAGTATTTT. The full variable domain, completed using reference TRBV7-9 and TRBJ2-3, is DTGVSQNPRHKITKRGQNVTFRCDPISEHNRLYWYRQTLGQGPEFLTYFQNEAQLEKSRLLSDRFSAERPKGSFSTLEIQRTEQGDSAMYLCASSEGTLSTDMQYFGPGTRLTVL.